This T cell receptor beta chain was recovered during a study of cytotoxic CD8 clonotypes in ibrutinib-treated CLL. Note on this clone: The same CDR3 also results from other DNA sequences found in this sample.

The repertoire was sequenced with immunoSEQ multiplex PCR; TCRdb's copy has only in-frame clones and lacks some. This sample has about 200,000 clones, with roughly 79% found just once. CDR3 length: 13 residues. Deletions cut 6 bases from V and 4 bases from J, with 10 bases between. CDR1 is KGHSH and CDR2 is LQKENI in the germline V gene. This sequence joins TRBV18 and TRBJ1-5; D might be TRBD1 (6 bases). The sequencing here drew on PBMCs, taken after 12 months of ibrutinib treatment. The TCR originated in a human donor with chronic lymphocytic leukemia. The CDR3 DNA reads as TGTGCCAGCTCTCCGGACAGTAATCAGCCCCAGCATTTT. As protein: CASSPDSNQPQHF.